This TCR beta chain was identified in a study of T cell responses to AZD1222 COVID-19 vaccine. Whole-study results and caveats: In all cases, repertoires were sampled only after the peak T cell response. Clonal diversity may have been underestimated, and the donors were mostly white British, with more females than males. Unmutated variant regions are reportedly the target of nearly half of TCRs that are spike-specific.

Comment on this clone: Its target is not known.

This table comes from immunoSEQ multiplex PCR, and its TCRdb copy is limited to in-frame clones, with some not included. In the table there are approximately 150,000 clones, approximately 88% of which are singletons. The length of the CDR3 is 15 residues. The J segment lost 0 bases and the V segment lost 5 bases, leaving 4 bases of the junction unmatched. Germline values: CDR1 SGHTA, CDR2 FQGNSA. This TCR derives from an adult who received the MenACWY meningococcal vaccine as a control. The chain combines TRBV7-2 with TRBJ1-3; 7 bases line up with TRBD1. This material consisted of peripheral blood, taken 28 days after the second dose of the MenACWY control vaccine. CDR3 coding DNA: TGTGCCAGCAGCCTAGACAGGGACTCTGGAAACACCATATATTTT. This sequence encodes CASSLDRDSGNTIYF.